Sequencing of this T cell receptor beta chain was carried out in a study of blood T cell repertoires in COVID-19. The assay was immunoSEQ multiplex PCR, and TCRdb's table has in-frame clones only and misses some. The sample consists of around 230,000 clones, over 85% of them appearing once. In its sample, this clone was seen a few times. V was clipped by 6 bases and J by 8 bases, with 11 bases between them. The CDR3 covers 13 residues. What was sequenced was PBMCs or T cells enriched from blood (not recorded which). This sequence was found in a woman aged 25 to 45 with acute COVID-19. This chain links TRBV12-3 or TRBV12-4 with TRBJ1-6, with D unresolved. CDR3: CASRTSRDSPLHF. The CDR3 DNA reads TGTGCCAGCAGGACCTCTCGGGATTCACCCCTCCACTTT.